These 5 T cell receptor beta chains originate from one sample sequenced in a study of monozygotic twins with inflammatory bowel disease. Reprocessing the 5' RACE reads, TCRdb reports a single entry for every CDR3 protein and omits DNA. This sample contains 420,000 or so distinct CDR3 sequences. The sample was blood. The receptor source for this set is a human donor with ulcerative colitis or Crohn's disease, or a healthy co-twin of an affected twin (not recorded which).

CDR3 region: CSVEVLAGYNEQFF. The rearrangement uses TRBV29-1 and TRBJ2-1; the D gene TCRdb calls, TRBD2, cannot be checked with no DNA. This CDR3 contains 14 residues. Germline CDR1 and CDR2: SQVTM and ANQGSEA.

This CDR3 reads CASSQGRADLRTGELFF. The chain joins TRBV4-3 to TRBJ2-2; TCRdb names TRBD2, which stays unverified in the absence of DNA. The CDR3 loop spans 17 amino acids. The germline CDR1 and CDR2 sequences are LGHNA and YSLEER.

This sequence joins TRBV2 and TRBJ1-1; with no DNA, the TCRdb D assignment of TRBD1 cannot be verified. Germline V gene lookup returns CDR1 SNHLY and CDR2 FYNNEI. The CDR3 loop spans 13 amino acids. CDR3 loop: CASKRDRDSEAFF.

CDR3 region: CASSPVVGMSAGELFF. The chain employs TRBV5-5 and TRBJ2-2. Germline lookup yields CDR1 SGHKS and CDR2 YYEKEE (reference sequence). CDR3 length: 16 amino acids.

The chain uses TRBV4-2 and TRBJ2-4; TCRdb designates TRBD1, a call that cannot be tested without DNA. This CDR3 is built from 17 residues. The germline gives CDR1 LGHNA, CDR2 YNFKEQ. This CDR3 is CASSQEGTGLAKNIQYF.